Listed below are T cell receptor beta chains from one sample, sequenced in a study of cytomegalovirus exposure and HLA in healthy donors. TCRdb's copy holds only in-frame clones and misses some; the assay was immunoSEQ multiplex PCR. The data show 150,000 or so clones, with around 83% seen just once and 3.5% to 5% held by the top ten. The sequenced material came from PBMCs. The source of these receptors is a man aged 45-65 years in good health and CMV-seropositive. Each CDR3 is given with its conserved first and last residue. Each record gives: V gene, J gene, D gene, clone size, CDR3 protein, CDR3 DNA. The D gene is left open where the match is weak. Where a row states a size, it is once, few, many or the class of an expanded clone; other rows omit it.

v_gene: TRBV5-8; j_gene: TRBJ2-3; d_gene: NA; abundance: NA; CDR3aa: CASSFQGGITDTQYF; CDR3nt: TGTGCCAGCAGTTTTCAGGGGGGAATAACAGATACGCAGTATTTT
v_gene: TRBV5-1; j_gene: TRBJ2-7; d_gene: TRBD1; abundance: NA; CDR3aa: CASSSSGGGEQYF; CDR3nt: TGCGCCAGCAGCTCGTCAGGGGGTGGCGAGCAGTACTTC
v_gene: TRBV5-1; j_gene: TRBJ2-5; d_gene: NA; abundance: NA; CDR3aa: CASSPSGGPQETQYF; CDR3nt: TGCGCCAGCAGCCCTTCGGGGGGCCCGCAAGAGACCCAGTACTTC
v_gene: TRBV5-1; j_gene: TRBJ2-7; d_gene: TRBD1; abundance: NA; CDR3aa: CASSFWDRGTGVDEQYF; CDR3nt: TGCGCCAGCAGCTTCTGGGACAGGGGTACGGGGGTCGACGAGCAGTACTTC
v_gene: TRBV6-1; j_gene: TRBJ2-7; d_gene: NA; abundance: NA; CDR3aa: CASSDPLGRRTAYEQYF; CDR3nt: TGTGCCAGCAGTGACCCACTTGGACGGAGGACGGCCTACGAGCAGTACTTC
v_gene: TRBV30; j_gene: TRBJ2-3; d_gene: TRBD2; abundance: NA; CDR3aa: CAWGTLAGASDTQYF; CDR3nt: TGTGCCTGGGGGACTCTAGCGGGAGCGTCGGATACGCAGTATTTT
v_gene: TRBV5-1; j_gene: TRBJ1-4; d_gene: NA; abundance: NA; CDR3aa: CASSLAGKRGREKLFF; CDR3nt: TGCGCCAGCAGCTTGGCCGGAAAGCGGGGACGGGAAAAACTGTTTTTT
v_gene: TRBV11-2; j_gene: TRBJ2-1; d_gene: TRBD1; abundance: NA; CDR3aa: CASEDRGHSYNEQFF; CDR3nt: TGTGCCAGCGAGGACAGGGGGCATTCCTACAATGAGCAGTTCTTC
v_gene: TRBV7-2; j_gene: TRBJ2-7; d_gene: TRBD2; abundance: NA; CDR3aa: CASSFSSGGDPYEQYF; CDR3nt: TGTGCCAGCAGCTTTAGTAGCGGGGGGGACCCCTACGAGCAGTACTTC
v_gene: TRBV10-3; j_gene: TRBJ2-7; d_gene: TRBD1; abundance: NA; CDR3aa: CAIRDRDSYEQYF; CDR3nt: TGTGCCATCAGGGACAGGGACTCCTACGAGCAGTACTTC
v_gene: TRBV5-4; j_gene: TRBJ2-5; d_gene: TRBD1; abundance: NA; CDR3aa: CASSRPRQGVVETQYF; CDR3nt: TGTGCCAGCAGCCGACCAAGACAGGGGGTTGTGGAGACCCAGTACTTC
v_gene: TRBV7-8; j_gene: TRBJ1-3; d_gene: NA; abundance: NA; CDR3aa: CASSHRFPGNTIYF; CDR3nt: TGTGCCAGCAGCCACAGGTTTCCTGGAAACACCATATATTTT
v_gene: TRBV18; j_gene: TRBJ2-5; d_gene: TRBD2; abundance: few; CDR3aa: CASSGGGMWTQYF; CDR3nt: TGTGCCAGCTCAGGCGGGGGAATGTGGACCCAGTACTTC
v_gene: TRBV7-8; j_gene: TRBJ1-1; d_gene: NA; abundance: NA; CDR3aa: CASSFFRALSTEAFF; CDR3nt: TGTGCCAGCAGCTTTTTCAGGGCCCTGAGCACTGAAGCTTTCTTT
v_gene: TRBV28; j_gene: TRBJ2-7; d_gene: NA; abundance: NA; CDR3aa: CASSLGAYEQYF; CDR3nt: TGTGCCAGCAGTTTAGGAGCTTACGAGCAGTACTTC
v_gene: TRBV12-5; j_gene: TRBJ1-2; d_gene: NA; abundance: NA; CDR3aa: CASGFGPHYTF; CDR3nt: TGTGCTAGTGGTTTTGGGCCCCACTACACCTTC